The rows below give T cell receptor beta chains drawn from one sample of a study of T cells in Graves' hyperthyroidism and ophthalmopathy. MiXCR was run by TCRdb on the multiplex PCR reads, yielding one entry per CDR3 protein. The data show 490,000 or so distinct CDR3 sequences, 15% to 20% seen once. The specimen was blood. These receptors were collected from a man between 40 and 49 years old with Graves' ophthalmopathy. CDR3s include the opening cysteine and the closing phenylalanine or tryptophan. D genes are given only for firm matches. Rows give clone size only sometimes, using once, few, many, or a class for an expanded clone.

v_call: TRBV28
d_call: TRBD1
clone_size: many
j_call: TRBJ1-2
cdr3_aa: CASSRDRGPGGYTF
cdr3_nt: TGTGCCAGCAGCAGGGACAGGGGGCCGGGTGGCTACACCTTC

v_call: TRBV29-1
d_call: -
clone_size: -
j_call: TRBJ1-2
cdr3_aa: CSVEAQGNYGYTF
cdr3_nt: TGCAGCGTTGAAGCCCAGGGGAACTATGGCTACACCTTC

v_call: TRBV3-1
d_call: -
clone_size: many
j_call: TRBJ1-1
cdr3_aa: CASSQGGTLNTEAFF
cdr3_nt: TGTGCCAGCAGCCAAGGAGGGACATTGAACACTGAAGCTTTCTTT

v_call: TRBV6-1
d_call: -
clone_size: -
j_call: TRBJ2-1
cdr3_aa: CASNTGLYNEQFF
cdr3_nt: TGTGCCAGCAACACAGGCCTCTACAATGAGCAGTTCTTC

v_call: TRBV5-1
d_call: TRBD1
clone_size: few
j_call: TRBJ2-2
cdr3_aa: CATQQGATGELFF
cdr3_nt: TGCGCCACCCAACAGGGGGCAACCGGGGAGCTGTTTTTT

v_call: TRBV6-2/TRBV6-3
d_call: -
clone_size: few
j_call: TRBJ2-2
cdr3_aa: CASSTSPGELFF
cdr3_nt: TGTGCCAGCAGTACAAGCCCCGGGGAGCTGTTTTTT

v_call: TRBV6-6
d_call: -
clone_size: many
j_call: TRBJ2-5
cdr3_aa: CASSYLRGKETQYF
cdr3_nt: TGTGCCAGCAGTTACTTAAGGGGAAAAGAGACCCAGTACTTC

v_call: TRBV2
d_call: -
clone_size: many
j_call: TRBJ2-1
cdr3_aa: CASSEDGTGSPYNEQFF
cdr3_nt: TGTGCCAGCAGTGAGGACGGGACGGGCAGCCCCTACAATGAGCAGTTCTTC

v_call: TRBV6-1
d_call: -
clone_size: few
j_call: TRBJ1-1
cdr3_aa: CASARGRGRTASEAFF
cdr3_nt: TGTGCCAGCGCCCGGGGCCGGGGTCGGACCGCGTCTGAAGCTTTCTTT

v_call: TRBV27
d_call: -
clone_size: -
j_call: TRBJ2-3
cdr3_aa: CASSPRSYTDTQYF
cdr3_nt: TGTGCCAGCAGTCCCCGGTCCTACACAGATACGCAGTATTTT

v_call: TRBV20-1
d_call: -
clone_size: -
j_call: TRBJ2-1
cdr3_aa: CSATAGSVSLRGEQFF
cdr3_nt: TGCAGTGCTACAGCGGGTAGTGTTAGTCTCCGGGGGGAGCAGTTCTTC

v_call: TRBV7-2
d_call: TRBD1
clone_size: -
j_call: TRBJ2-7
cdr3_aa: CASSRTGISSYEQYF
cdr3_nt: TGTGCCAGCAGCCGGACAGGGATAAGCTCCTACGAGCAGTACTTC

v_call: TRBV7-9
d_call: TRBD2
clone_size: -
j_call: TRBJ2-2
cdr3_aa: CASRTSGTNTGELFF
cdr3_nt: TGTGCCAGCAGGACTAGCGGGACGAACACCGGGGAGCTGTTTTTT

v_call: TRBV3-1
d_call: -
clone_size: many
j_call: TRBJ2-1
cdr3_aa: CASSQRGVHNEQFF
cdr3_nt: TGTGCCAGCAGCCAACGAGGCGTCCACAATGAGCAGTTCTTC

v_call: TRBV19
d_call: -
clone_size: -
j_call: TRBJ1-5
cdr3_aa: CASSAGLDSNQPQHF
cdr3_nt: TGTGCCAGTAGTGCCGGACTCGATAGCAATCAGCCCCAGCATTTT

v_call: TRBV20-1
d_call: -
clone_size: -
j_call: TRBJ2-1
cdr3_aa: CSAPIASLSYNEQFF
cdr3_nt: TGCAGTGCTCCTATAGCCAGTCTCTCCTACAATGAGCAGTTCTTC

v_call: TRBV12-3/TRBV12-4
d_call: TRBD1
clone_size: many
j_call: TRBJ1-1
cdr3_aa: CASSTDRGLSEAFF
cdr3_nt: TGTGCCAGCAGCACAGACAGGGGCCTGTCGGAAGCTTTCTTT